A selection of T cell receptor beta chains follows, all from one sample in a study of T-cell reconstitution after alpha-beta-depleted transplantation in children. TCRdb reprocessed the PCR reads via MiXCR and lists one record per CDR3 protein. The table has 65,000 to 90,000 distinct CDR3 sequences, about a tenth seen once. Material: PBMCs, obtained before TCRalphabeta/CD19-depleted stem cell transplant. Every receptor here comes from a boy between 5 and 17 years old with acute myeloid leukemia, due to receive a stem cell transplant. Each CDR3 is given without its conserved first and last residue.

V gene	J gene	CDR3 protein
TRBV10-3	TRBJ2-7	AISDPGLAGAYEQY
TRBV20-1	TRBJ2-5	SARPPSGRADRETQY
TRBV5-1	TRBJ2-3	ASSTLAGFSTDTQY
TRBV7-2	TRBJ2-3	ASSFSGTSSTDTQY
TRBV12-3/TRBV12-4	TRBJ1-3	ASRTGGTGNTIY
TRBV29-1	TRBJ2-2	SVAGQGANTGELF
TRBV4-1	TRBJ2-4	ASSRSTGGDIQY
TRBV12-3/TRBV12-4	TRBJ2-5	ASSFSAGVGGETQY
TRBV20-1	TRBJ2-1	SARDFRVEQF
TRBV20-1	TRBJ2-5	SASGGAGETQY
TRBV4-1	TRBJ2-6	ASSPGGGSGANVLT
TRBV5-1	TRBJ1-6	ASTLVGTGYNSPLH
TRBV29-1	TRBJ1-1	SVDRGDAEAF
TRBV29-1	TRBJ2-4	SVVGGQAKNIQY
TRBV29-1	TRBJ1-2	SAGKGRNYGYT
TRBV6-2/TRBV6-3	TRBJ2-5	ASSFFGAKTQY
TRBV12-3/TRBV12-4	TRBJ2-5	ASSLALAQY
TRBV10-3	TRBJ2-6	AISVEWGAYRGEGANVLT